This entry lists 29 T cell receptor beta chains sequenced from one sample in a study of blood T cell repertoires in COVID-19. TCRdb keeps only in-frame clones here, not all; method: immunoSEQ multiplex PCR. The sample consists of some 160,000 clones, approximately 84% of them appearing once. The sample comprised peripheral blood. These receptors all stem from a woman of 80 years or more with acute or convalescent COVID-19.

J is TRBJ2-1 and V is TRBV27, with a tentative D call TRBD1 (5 bases). Trimming left V 6 bases short and J 3 bases short, with 12 bases between. The CDR3 contains 14 residues. The germline V gene has CDR1 MNHEY and CDR2 SMNVEV (reference sequence). The DNA of the CDR3 is TGTGCCAGCAGAAGGGGAACGGGCTACAATGAGCAGTTCTTC. Its translation is CASRRGTGYNEQFF.

V usage is TRBV9 and J usage is TRBJ2-1, with 9 nucleotides matching TRBD2. J lost 6 bases, V lost 2 bases, and 6 bases had no gene match. Per germline, CDR1 SGDLS and CDR2 YYNGEE. This CDR3 is 15 amino acids long. The CDR3 spells CASSVGTSPGNEQFF. The CDR3 coding sequence is TGTGCCAGCAGCGTGGGGACTAGCCCCGGCAATGAGCAGTTCTTC. The full variable domain, rest sourced from reference TRBV9 and TRBJ2-1, is DSGVTQTPKHLITATGQRVTLRCSPRSGDLSVYWYQQSLDQGLQFLIQYYNGEERAKGNILERFSAQQFPDLHSELNLSSLELGDSALYFCASSVGTSPGNEQFFGPGTRLTVL.

The V and J genes are TRBV7-2 and TRBJ1-5; D uncertain. Germline CDR1 reads SGHTA; CDR2 reads FQGNSA. CDR3 length: 13 amino acids. With 5 bases removed from V and 1 base from J, the gap between germline ends came to 6 bases. The CDR3 DNA sequence: TGTGCCAGCAGCATATTAAGCAATCAGCCCCAGCATTTT. Protein product: CASSILSNQPQHF.

This chain joins TRBV30 and TRBJ2-3; D is perhaps TRBD2 (5 bases). The CDR3 contains 15 residues. Per the germline V gene, CDR1 is GTSNPN and CDR2 is SVGIG (reference sequence). V was cut by 2 bases and J by 0 bases, with 12 bases left in between. In DNA form, the CDR3 reads TGTGCCTGGAGTCGGGATGACCCTAGCACAGATACGCAGTATTTT. Its translation is CAWSRDDPSTDTQYF.

The chain uses TRBV5-6 and TRBJ2-3, with 11 bases aligning to TRBD2. The CDR3 covers 14 residues. With 2 bases clipped from V and 5 bases from J, the junction kept 1 base outside the gene matches. From germline, CDR1 is SGHDT and CDR2 YYEEEE. In DNA, the CDR3 is TGTGCCAGCAGCTTAGGACTAGCGGGAGATACGCAGTATTTT. This translates into CASSLGLAGDTQYF. The variable domain in full, completed from reference TRBV5-6 and TRBJ2-3, reads DAGVTQSPTHLIKTRGQQVTLRCSPKSGHDTVSWYQQALGQGPQFIFQYYEEEERQRGNFPDRFSGHQFPNYSSELNVNALLLGDSALYLCASSLGLAGDTQYFGPGTRLTVL.

This clone was seen a few times. The V call is TRBV11-2, the J call TRBJ2-3; D possibly corresponds to TRBD2 (6 bases). With 1 base removed from V and 8 bases from J, the gap between germline ends came to 13 bases. CDR1 is SGHAT, CDR2 FQNNGV, per germline. The CDR3 runs 14 residues. CDR3 sequence reads: CASSLVPSEATQYF. In DNA form, the CDR3 reads TGTGCCAGCAGCTTAGTGCCTAGCGAGGCTACGCAGTATTTT. The variable domain in full, completed from reference TRBV11-2 and TRBJ2-3, reads EAGVAQSPRYKIIEKRQSVAFWCNPISGHATLYWYQQILGQGPKLLIQFQNNGVVDDSQLPKDRFSAERLKGVDSTLKIQPAKLEDSAVYLCASSLVPSEATQYFGPGTRLTVL.

A single count supports this clone. V gene TRBV5-1 combines with J gene TRBJ2-1, with TRBD1 identical over 9 bases. Germline V gene sequence: CDR1 SGHRS, CDR2 YFSETQ. V shed 4 bases, J shed 8 bases, and the junction held 7 bases outside the gene matches. This CDR3 spans 14 amino acids. CDR3 in DNA: TGCGCCAGCAGCGGGACAGGGAGAGGGTATGAGCAGTTCTTC. The encoded protein is CASSGTGRGYEQFF.

The chain has TRBV28 and TRBJ2-1, with 7 bases that match TRBD2. The germline V gene has CDR1 MDHEN and CDR2 SYDVKM. The length of the CDR3 is 18 residues. With 6 bases clipped from V and 0 bases from J, the junction kept 14 bases outside the gene matches. Written as DNA, the CDR3 is TGTGCCAGCAGCCTCTGGGATCTAGCGGTGAGCTCCTACAATGAGCAGTTCTTC. It specifies CASSLWDLAVSSYNEQFF.

The chain employs TRBV10-1 and TRBJ1-5; D not resolved. The CDR3 is 14 amino acids. Germline V gene sequence: CDR1 WNHNN, CDR2 SYGVQD (reference sequence). Trimming removed 2 bases at V and 4 bases at J, with 9 bases between. DNA of the CDR3: TGCGCCAGCAGTGAGGGCAACCCTAATCAGCCCCAGCATTTT. It yields the protein CASSEGNPNQPQHF.

This chain uses TRBV5-4 with TRBJ2-7; 9 nucleotides match TRBD1. Germline loops: CDR1 SGHNT, CDR2 YYREEE (reference sequence). The CDR3 has 14 residues. V was pared by 3 bases and J by 3 bases, with 4 bases of the junction left unmatched. CDR3 residues: CASSSGTGSYEQYF. The CDR3 bases are TGTGCCAGCAGCTCCGGGACAGGGAGCTACGAGCAGTACTTC.

The chain is built from TRBV6-5 and TRBJ1-3; TRBD1 is a possible D gene (6 bases). Trimming removed 0 bases from V and 4 bases from J, with 10 bases in between. This CDR3 has 15 residues. Germline lookup yields CDR1 MNHEY and CDR2 SVGAGI. The CDR3 coding sequence is TGTGCCAGCAGTTACTCCCAGGGGCCGGGAAACACCATATATTTT. Amino acid sequence: CASSYSQGPGNTIYF.

The table lists this clone with a few counts. The rearrangement links TRBV10-3 to TRBJ2-7; tentative D call: TRBD1 (6 bases). V was trimmed by 5 bases and J by 0 bases, leaving 11 bases between them. Germline-derived CDR1 and CDR2 are ENHRY and SYGVKD. The CDR3 is made up of 14 amino acids. The CDR3 spells CAISTTGSSYEQYF. The DNA of the CDR3 is TGTGCCATCAGTACCACAGGGAGCTCCTACGAGCAGTACTTC.

The CDR3 region is CAWNKGGTSAYNEQFF. The CDR3 DNA reads as TGTGCCTGGAACAAAGGAGGGACTAGCGCCTACAATGAGCAGTTCTTC. The V call is TRBV30, the J call TRBJ2-1; TRBD2 matches at 10 bases. V lost 4 bases, J lost 2 bases, and 8 bases stayed unmatched. Germline V gives CDR1 GTSNPN, CDR2 SVGIG (reference sequence). The CDR3 contains 16 residues. The full variable domain, completed using reference TRBV30 and TRBJ2-1, is SQTIHQWPATLVQPVGSPLSLECTVEGTSNPNLYWYRQAAGRGLQLLFYSVGIGQISSEVPQNLSASRPQDRQFILSSKKLLLSDSGFYLCAWNKGGTSAYNEQFFGPGTRLTVL.

The rearrangement joins TRBV5-1 to TRBJ2-2, with 13 bases fitting TRBD2. The V gene's germline CDR1 is SGHRS and CDR2 YFSETQ. This CDR3 is built from 15 residues. The V gene end was trimmed by 4 bases and the J gene end by 9 bases; junction bases not matched to a gene: 6. CDR3 sequence (DNA): TGCGCCAGCAGCCAGGGACTAGCGGGATCTAGGGAGCTGTTTTTT. It encodes CASSQGLAGSRELFF. Full variable domain (rest looked up from reference TRBV5-1 and TRBJ2-2): KAGVTQTPRYLIKTRGQQVTLSCSPISGHRSVSWYQQTPGQGLQFLFEYFSETQRNKGNFPGRFSGRQFSNSRSEMNVSTLELGDSALYLCASSQGLAGSRELFFGEGSRLTVL.

The J gene is TRBJ1-2, the V gene TRBV7-9; D might be TRBD1 (5 bases). Germline V gives CDR1 SEHNR, CDR2 FQNEAQ (reference sequence). Trimming left V 6 bases short and J 4 bases short, with 12 bases between. The CDR3 totals 13 residues. CDR3 in DNA: TGTGCCAGCAGTCTCGACAGCCTCTATGGCTACACCTTC. This encodes CASSLDSLYGYTF.

J is TRBJ2-3 and V is TRBV18, with D maybe TRBD2 (8 bases). The germline V and J ends were trimmed by 4 bases and 6 bases, with 14 bases remaining between them. Germline CDR1 and CDR2: KGHSH and LQKENI. The CDR3 extends over 14 amino acids. In DNA, the CDR3 is TGTGCCAGCTCACTCTCGGGAGGGGGCGATACGCAGTATTTT. Encoded protein: CASSLSGGGDTQYF.

In regard to this clone: The same CDR3 is also encoded by other DNA sequences in this sample. V and J are TRBV28 and TRBJ1-2; 7 bases agree with TRBD1. The CDR3 consists of 12 residues. V gave up 3 bases and J gave up 7 bases; unmatched junction bases: 2. CDR1 is MDHEN and CDR2 is SYDVKM in the germline V gene. CDR3 in DNA: TGTGCCAGCAGTTTGAGGGGGCTTGGCTACACCTTC. Amino acid sequence: CASSLRGLGYTF.

This clone has a handful of counts. The gene calls are TRBV2 and TRBJ1-3; TRBD1 matches at 8 bases. V was clipped by 3 bases and J by 1 base; unmatched bases: 5. The CDR3 contains 16 residues. CDR1 and CDR2 (germline): SNHLY, FYNNEI. This chain's CDR3 is CASSEQGAGSGNTIYF. CDR3 nucleotides: TGTGCCAGCAGTGAGCAGGGGGCTGGTTCTGGAAACACCATATATTTT.

In its sample, this clone was seen a few times. Additional DNA sequences in this sample encode the identical CDR3. This sequence joins TRBV5-1 and TRBJ1-6; D not certain. The germline V gene encodes CDR1 SGHRS and CDR2 YFSETQ. V was clipped by 2 bases and J by 0 bases, with 6 bases between them. The CDR3 is 15 residues long. This chain's CDR3 is CASSFRSSYNSPLHF. The CDR3 coding sequence is TGCGCCAGCAGCTTTCGGAGCTCCTATAATTCACCCCTCCACTTT.

This clone was observed a few times. The V call is TRBV7-2, the J call TRBJ2-1; TRBD2 matches at 13 bases. The germline V gene encodes CDR1 SGHTA and CDR2 FQGNSA. The CDR3 sequence is 15 residues long. Unmatched junction bases numbered 5, after V lost 5 bases and J lost 7 bases. The CDR3 is CASSRGLAGVNEQFF. Written as DNA, the CDR3 is TGTGCCAGCAGCCGCGGACTAGCGGGGGTGAATGAGCAGTTCTTC.

The rearrangement joins TRBV18 to TRBJ2-1, with 11 bases fitting TRBD2. Germline CDR1 reads KGHSH; CDR2 reads LQKENI. J gave up 7 bases and V 0 bases, and 5 bases lay outside the gene matches. The CDR3 covers 16 residues. CDR3 residues: CASSPPASGGSNEQFF. In nucleotides, the CDR3 is TGTGCCAGCTCACCACCGGCTAGCGGGGGGAGTAATGAGCAGTTCTTC.

This rearrangement joins TRBV30 to TRBJ1-1; D remains ambiguous. Per the germline V gene, CDR1 is GTSNPN and CDR2 is SVGIG (reference sequence). CDR3 size: 13 residues. Trimming removed 1 base from V and 3 bases from J, with 9 bases in between. DNA for the CDR3: TGTGCCTGGAGTGGAGGAGGACACACTGAAGCTTTCTTT. This encodes CAWSGGGHTEAFF.

This clone was recorded a few times. The V call is TRBV18, the J call TRBJ2-7; weak D call: TRBD1 (6 bases). The length of the CDR3 is 14 residues. Germline V CDR1 and CDR2: KGHSH, LQKENI. Trimming shortened V by 2 bases and J by 2 bases, and 10 bases separated the two germline ends. CDR3 bases: TGTGCCAGCTCACCAATACAGGGACCCTACGAGCAGTACTTC. This codes for CASSPIQGPYEQYF.

V gene TRBV28 combines with J gene TRBJ1-2; maybe TRBD1 (5 bases). V lost 7 bases and J 0 bases, leaving 21 bases between the germline ends. The CDR3 totals 17 residues. Germline CDR1 is MDHEN and CDR2 is SYDVKM. The CDR3 region is CASTPPETDDPNYGYTF. CDR3 sequence (DNA): TGTGCCAGCACCCCTCCCGAGACAGACGACCCTAACTATGGCTACACCTTC.

The J gene is TRBJ2-5, the V gene TRBV18; D perhaps matches TRBD1 (6 bases). Germline CDR1 is KGHSH and CDR2 is LQKENI. The V and J ends lost 4 bases and 4 bases respectively, with 13 bases between them. The CDR3 has 14 residues. CDR3 amino acids: CASSQTGGGETQYF. The CDR3 DNA reads TGTGCCAGCTCACAGACAGGAGGAGGAGAGACCCAGTACTTC. Combining the CDR3 with reference TRBV18 and TRBJ2-5 gives the whole variable domain NAGVMQNPRHLVRRRGQEARLRCSPMKGHSHVYWYRQLPEEGLKFMVYLQKENIIDESGMPKERFSAEFPKEGPSILRIQQVVRGDSAAYFCASSQTGGGETQYFGPGTRLLVL.

The J gene is TRBJ2-1, the V gene TRBV6-1; a weak D match, TRBD1 (6 bases). This CDR3 contains 14 residues. V shed 3 bases and J shed 10 bases, with 16 bases lying between them. Germline CDR1 is MNHNS and CDR2 is SASEGT. The CDR3 coding sequence is TGTGCCAGCAGTGAGTTGACAGGACCCCAAGAGCAGTTCTTC. This codes for CASSELTGPQEQFF.

The chain is built from TRBV3-1 (or the pseudogene TRBV3-2) and TRBJ2-2, with D perhaps TRBD1 (5 bases). Germline assignment: CDR1 LGHDT and CDR2 YNNKEL (reference sequence). This CDR3 comprises 15 residues. Trimming cost V 1 base and J 6 bases, with 12 bases left between them. In DNA form, the CDR3 reads TGTGCCAGCAGCCAAGTTAGGGAAGGGGCCGGGGAGCTGTTTTTT. This gives the protein CASSQVREGAGELFF.

V usage is TRBV2 and J usage is TRBJ1-2, with TRBD1 identical over 10 bases. Germline CDR1 is SNHLY and CDR2 is FYNNEI. The CDR3 extends over 15 amino acids. V shed 7 bases and J 7 bases; nucleotides not matched to a gene: 12. The CDR3: CASTYLDRGQGGYTF. CDR3 sequence (DNA): TGTGCCAGCACTTACCTCGACAGGGGGCAGGGTGGCTACACCTTC.

J is TRBJ1-1 and V is TRBV12-3 or TRBV12-4, with a possible D match to TRBD1 (6 bases). Between the trimmed V and J ends, which lost 8 bases and 3 bases, there was a span of 13 bases. This CDR3 comprises 13 residues. Here the CDR3 DNA reads TGTGCCAGCGCCTACAGGGAATACACTGAAGCTTTCTTT. This codes for CASAYREYTEAFF.